This T cell receptor beta chain was identified in a study of blood T cells in healthy people across ages. V was trimmed by 0 bases and J by 6 bases, leaving 10 bases between them. The CDR3 runs 14 residues. Per germline, CDR1 MNHEY and CDR2 SVGAGI. Combining a sample-barcoded 5' primer with a J-beta primer mix, a second PCR ran for roughly 7 to 12 cycles. TCRdb analysed the 5' RACE reads with MiXCR anew, one entry per CDR3 protein. The sample includes about 640,000 distinct CDR3 sequences, 58% of them seen just once. The sequencing input was blood. The genes are TRBV6-5 and TRBJ2-3, with D possibly TRBD2 on 6 matching bases. The TCR comes from a man in his sixties in good health. DNA of the CDR3: TGTGCCAGCAGTTACTCGAGTGGGGGGGATACGCAGTATTTT. It is translated as CASSYSSGGDTQYF.